This record covers a single TCR beta chain. The antigen remains undetermined. This sample was taken from a study of blood T cells in healthy people across ages. The use of a sample-barcoded 5' primer and a J-beta primer mix characterized a second PCR of 7 to 11 cycles. A template-switch adaptor containing 12 random nucleotides labeled each cDNA molecule. MiXCR, applied by TCRdb to the 5' RACE reads, yields one record per CDR3 protein. The repertoire holds 950,000 to 1,200,000 distinct CDR3 sequences, with 35% to 45% as singletons. Study-wide results and caveats: Unsorted PBMC input precluded a conclusive naive versus antigen-experienced comparison. CMV status of donors was unknown, possibly confounding expanded clonotype changes.

This clonotype originated in a man aged 18 to 29 in good health. The sequenced material came from blood.

The CDR3 DNA reads TGTGCCAGCAGCAGTACCGGGACTAGCTACAATGAGCAGTTCTTC. It yields the protein CASSSTGTSYNEQFF. The V call is TRBV5-6, the J call TRBJ2-1; TRBD2 agrees at 8 bases. Germline values: CDR1 SGHDT, CDR2 YYEEEE. This CDR3 is built from 15 residues. Trimming removed 4 bases from V and 3 bases from J; junction bases left unmatched: 6. The full variable domain, its missing parts supplied by reference TRBV5-6 and TRBJ2-1, is DAGVTQSPTHLIKTRGQQVTLRCSPKSGHDTVSWYQQALGQGPQFIFQYYEEEERQRGNFPDRFSGHQFPNYSSELNVNALLLGDSALYLCASSSTGTSYNEQFFGPGTRLTVL.